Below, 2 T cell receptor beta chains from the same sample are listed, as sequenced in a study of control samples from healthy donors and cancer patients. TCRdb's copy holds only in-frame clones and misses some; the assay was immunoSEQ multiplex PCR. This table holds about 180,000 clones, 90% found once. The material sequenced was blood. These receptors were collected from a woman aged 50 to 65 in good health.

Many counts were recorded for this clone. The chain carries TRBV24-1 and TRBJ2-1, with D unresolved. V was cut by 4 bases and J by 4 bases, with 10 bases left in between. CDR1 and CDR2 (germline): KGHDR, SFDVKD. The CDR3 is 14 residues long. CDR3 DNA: TGTGCCACCAGTGAAAATCCCACTTACAATGAGCAGTTCTTC. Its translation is CATSENPTYNEQFF.

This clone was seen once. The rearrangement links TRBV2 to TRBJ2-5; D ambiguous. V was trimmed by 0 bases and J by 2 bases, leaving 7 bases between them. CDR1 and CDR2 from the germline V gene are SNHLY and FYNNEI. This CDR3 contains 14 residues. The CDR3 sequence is CASSEAGIQETQYF. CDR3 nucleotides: TGTGCCAGCAGTGAAGCCGGAATTCAAGAGACCCAGTACTTC.